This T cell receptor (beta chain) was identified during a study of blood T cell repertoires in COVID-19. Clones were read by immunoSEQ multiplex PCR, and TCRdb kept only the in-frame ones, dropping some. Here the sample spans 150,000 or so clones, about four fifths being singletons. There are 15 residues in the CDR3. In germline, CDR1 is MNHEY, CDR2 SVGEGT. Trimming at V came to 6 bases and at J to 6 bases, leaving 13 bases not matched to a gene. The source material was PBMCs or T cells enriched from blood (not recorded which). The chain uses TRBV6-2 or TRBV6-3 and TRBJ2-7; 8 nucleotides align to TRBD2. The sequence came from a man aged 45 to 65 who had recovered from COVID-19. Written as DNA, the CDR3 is TGTGCCAGCAGCGGCGGTCGTGGACTAGCAGGCGAGCAGTACTTC. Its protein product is CASSGGRGLAGEQYF.